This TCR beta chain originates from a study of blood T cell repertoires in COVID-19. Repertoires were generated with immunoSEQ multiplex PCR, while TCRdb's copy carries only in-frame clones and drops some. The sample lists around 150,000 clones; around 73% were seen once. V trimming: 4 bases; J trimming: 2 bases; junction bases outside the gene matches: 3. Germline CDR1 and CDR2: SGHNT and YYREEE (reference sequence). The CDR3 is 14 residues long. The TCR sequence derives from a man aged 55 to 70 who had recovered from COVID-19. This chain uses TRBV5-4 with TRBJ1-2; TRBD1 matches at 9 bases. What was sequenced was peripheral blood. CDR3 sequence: CASSPGQGNYGYTF. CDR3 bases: TGTGCCAGCAGCCCAGGACAGGGGAACTATGGCTACACCTTC.